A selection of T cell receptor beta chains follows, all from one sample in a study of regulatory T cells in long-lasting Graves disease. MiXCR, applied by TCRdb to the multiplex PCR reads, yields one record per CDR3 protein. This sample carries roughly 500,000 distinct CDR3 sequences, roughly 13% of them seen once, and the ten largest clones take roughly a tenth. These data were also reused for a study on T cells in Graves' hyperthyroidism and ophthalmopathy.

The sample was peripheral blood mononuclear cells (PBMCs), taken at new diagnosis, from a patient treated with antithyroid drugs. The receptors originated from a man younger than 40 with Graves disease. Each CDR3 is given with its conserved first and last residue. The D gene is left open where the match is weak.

CDR3 protein: CASSQEAGGFYGYTF; D gene: TRBD1; V gene: TRBV4-1; J gene: TRBJ1-2
CDR3 protein: CASSPETTGAHNEQFF; D gene: TRBD1; V gene: TRBV12-3/TRBV12-4; J gene: TRBJ2-1
CDR3 protein: CSVLDLAGAYQETQYF; D gene: TRBD2; V gene: TRBV29-1; J gene: TRBJ2-5
CDR3 protein: CASSLESLGYTF; D gene: -; V gene: TRBV5-1; J gene: TRBJ1-2
CDR3 protein: CASSLENRGSKNEQFF; D gene: -; V gene: TRBV7-2; J gene: TRBJ2-1
CDR3 protein: CASSYRDNIYEQYF; D gene: -; V gene: TRBV12-3/TRBV12-4; J gene: TRBJ2-7
CDR3 protein: CATSPYIKGNTGELVF; D gene: -; V gene: TRBV24-1; J gene: TRBJ2-2
CDR3 protein: CSAVRTDNTEAFF; D gene: -; V gene: TRBV29-1; J gene: TRBJ1-1
CDR3 protein: CASSLGTGAEQYF; D gene: TRBD1; V gene: TRBV6-9; J gene: TRBJ2-7
CDR3 protein: CASSPRGYTQYF; D gene: -; V gene: TRBV6-1; J gene: TRBJ2-3
CDR3 protein: CASSADLVVEQFF; D gene: -; V gene: TRBV12-3/TRBV12-4; J gene: TRBJ2-1
CDR3 protein: CASSRTANEKLFF; D gene: -; V gene: TRBV7-2; J gene: TRBJ1-4
CDR3 protein: CASSPSDADTQYF; D gene: -; V gene: TRBV5-1; J gene: TRBJ2-3
CDR3 protein: CASSLPQGHVHGDEQYF; D gene: -; V gene: TRBV7-9; J gene: TRBJ2-7
CDR3 protein: CASSHGQRYNEQFF; D gene: -; V gene: TRBV12-3/TRBV12-4; J gene: TRBJ2-1
CDR3 protein: CASSFWDPINEQFF; D gene: -; V gene: TRBV11-2; J gene: TRBJ2-1
CDR3 protein: CASSYSGAKNIQYF; D gene: -; V gene: TRBV6-5; J gene: TRBJ2-4
CDR3 protein: CASQNLYRSFTDTQYF; D gene: -; V gene: TRBV19; J gene: TRBJ2-3
CDR3 protein: CASGLPPRTNNEQFF; D gene: -; V gene: TRBV12-5; J gene: TRBJ2-1
CDR3 protein: CASRPTSGQETQYF; D gene: TRBD2; V gene: TRBV27; J gene: TRBJ2-5
CDR3 protein: CASMRLYPPYEQYF; D gene: -; V gene: TRBV2; J gene: TRBJ2-7
CDR3 protein: CASREFMDRGNQPQHF; D gene: TRBD1; V gene: TRBV2; J gene: TRBJ1-5
CDR3 protein: CATREKDSTDTQYF; D gene: -; V gene: TRBV24-1; J gene: TRBJ2-3
CDR3 protein: CAWSDNGNSPLHF; D gene: -; V gene: TRBV30; J gene: TRBJ1-6
CDR3 protein: CASSPSAGEVQFF; D gene: -; V gene: TRBV7-7; J gene: TRBJ2-1
CDR3 protein: CASSPMTSRSNEQFF; D gene: TRBD2; V gene: TRBV27; J gene: TRBJ2-1
CDR3 protein: CAISDIYEHYF; D gene: -; V gene: TRBV10-3; J gene: TRBJ2-7
CDR3 protein: CASSLSGAHTGELFF; D gene: -; V gene: TRBV6-5; J gene: TRBJ2-2
CDR3 protein: CASSEISAAGNTIYF; D gene: -; V gene: TRBV2; J gene: TRBJ1-3
CDR3 protein: CASSQDLREADTQYF; D gene: TRBD2; V gene: TRBV5-1; J gene: TRBJ2-3
CDR3 protein: CATSRDMQPYTEAFF; D gene: -; V gene: TRBV15; J gene: TRBJ1-1
CDR3 protein: CAISPTSLEQFF; D gene: -; V gene: TRBV10-3; J gene: TRBJ2-1
CDR3 protein: CATSRVPPSRSYNEQFF; D gene: -; V gene: TRBV15; J gene: TRBJ2-1
CDR3 protein: CASSLSGVHNSPLHF; D gene: -; V gene: TRBV12-3/TRBV12-4; J gene: TRBJ1-6
CDR3 protein: CAWDTFNYGYTF; D gene: -; V gene: TRBV30; J gene: TRBJ1-2
CDR3 protein: CASSLDRRNQETQYF; D gene: -; V gene: TRBV11-2; J gene: TRBJ2-5
CDR3 protein: CASSFITGQGEAFF; D gene: TRBD1; V gene: TRBV5-6; J gene: TRBJ1-1
CDR3 protein: CASSQDGVRGGSQHF; D gene: -; V gene: TRBV12-3/TRBV12-4; J gene: TRBJ1-5
CDR3 protein: CASSQESTLGPYNEQFF; D gene: -; V gene: TRBV14; J gene: TRBJ2-1
CDR3 protein: CASTLAGLQETQYF; D gene: -; V gene: TRBV11-2; J gene: TRBJ2-5
CDR3 protein: CASSAGGTGTAYEQYF; D gene: TRBD1; V gene: TRBV9; J gene: TRBJ2-7
CDR3 protein: CSAHSISDYGYTF; D gene: -; V gene: TRBV20-1; J gene: TRBJ1-2
CDR3 protein: CSAAWIREGRETQYF; D gene: TRBD2; V gene: TRBV20-1; J gene: TRBJ2-5
CDR3 protein: CASHRIPGELFF; D gene: -; V gene: TRBV3-1; J gene: TRBJ2-2
CDR3 protein: CASSLTRMGGETQYF; D gene: -; V gene: TRBV18; J gene: TRBJ2-5
CDR3 protein: CASGDFLQETQYF; D gene: -; V gene: TRBV2; J gene: TRBJ2-5
CDR3 protein: CASSLVWGSHIGNEQFF; D gene: -; V gene: TRBV11-1; J gene: TRBJ2-1
CDR3 protein: CASGLVSGRTSGKYNEQFF; D gene: TRBD2; V gene: TRBV12-5; J gene: TRBJ2-1
CDR3 protein: CASSLGPEKLFF; D gene: -; V gene: TRBV12-3/TRBV12-4; J gene: TRBJ1-4
CDR3 protein: CASSQPDRENGYTF; D gene: TRBD1; V gene: TRBV3-1; J gene: TRBJ1-2
CDR3 protein: CASSIRWGSGYEQYF; D gene: -; V gene: TRBV7-8; J gene: TRBJ2-7
CDR3 protein: CASSPEPGDPREQYF; D gene: -; V gene: TRBV18; J gene: TRBJ2-7
CDR3 protein: CASSRKTGVMNTEAFF; D gene: TRBD1; V gene: TRBV14; J gene: TRBJ1-1
CDR3 protein: CASSLGWTGKNIQYF; D gene: TRBD1; V gene: TRBV11-1; J gene: TRBJ2-4
CDR3 protein: CASSEAGGTSTDTQYF; D gene: -; V gene: TRBV6-2/TRBV6-3; J gene: TRBJ2-3
CDR3 protein: CASSAMGQGVETQYF; D gene: TRBD1; V gene: TRBV9; J gene: -
CDR3 protein: CASGGFTGELFF; D gene: -; V gene: TRBV19; J gene: TRBJ2-2